Shown below are 27 T cell receptor beta chains from a single sample sequenced in a study of shared T cell receptors in the human thymus. Method: immunoSEQ multiplex PCR; TCRdb's copy keeps in-frame clones and lacks some. The table shows hundreds of thousands of clones, with approximately 89% occurring only once. This sample also appeared in a second study, on human thymus T cells.

The sample comprised thymocytes. These receptors were obtained from a boy under two years old with a congenital heart defect.

The chain is built from TRBV27 and TRBJ2-5; 8 positions match TRBD1. Germline CDR1 and CDR2: MNHEY and SMNVEV (reference sequence). With V trimmed by 4 bases and J by 3 bases, 4 bases remained unmatched. The length of the CDR3 is 14 residues. CDR3: CASSSRTGKETQYF. The CDR3 region has the DNA TGTGCCAGCAGTTCCCGGACAGGGAAAGAGACCCAGTACTTC.

V usage is TRBV5-1 and J usage is TRBJ1-1; 8 nucleotides match TRBD1. CDR1 is SGHRS and CDR2 is YFSETQ in the germline V gene. The V segment lost 3 bases and the J segment 0 bases; nucleotides outside the gene matches: 7. This CDR3 is 16 amino acids long. As DNA, the CDR3 is TGCGCCAGCAGCTCAACCCAGGGGGCCGTGAACACTGAAGCTTTCTTT. It yields the protein CASSSTQGAVNTEAFF.

The chain employs TRBV4-3 and TRBJ2-3; 10 nucleotides match TRBD1. The trim removed 1 base at V and 3 bases at J, leaving 4 bases unmatched. The CDR3 loop spans 16 amino acids. Germline CDR1 reads LGHNA; CDR2 reads YSLEER. Written as DNA, the CDR3 is TGCGCCAGCAGCCAAGCCCCGGGACAGGGGACAGATACGCAGTATTTT. Its translation is CASSQAPGQGTDTQYF.

The V gene is TRBV27, the J gene TRBJ2-1; 10 nucleotides align to TRBD2. The V and J ends lost 2 bases and 6 bases, in that order; junction bases with no gene match: 4. The CDR3 is 15 residues long. Germline-derived CDR1 and CDR2 are MNHEY and SMNVEV (reference sequence). The CDR3 is CASSLSGGAGNEQFF. CDR3 nucleotides: TGTGCCAGCAGTTTAAGCGGGGGGGCGGGCAATGAGCAGTTCTTC.

This clone was seen once. This rearrangement joins TRBV29-1 to TRBJ2-3; tentative D call: TRBD2 (6 bases). The germline V and J ends were trimmed by 5 bases and 1 base, with 16 bases remaining between them. Germline lookup yields CDR1 SQVTM and CDR2 ANQGSEA. The CDR3 has 15 residues. This CDR3 is CSVWGPGLGTDTQYF. The CDR3 DNA reads as TGCAGCGTTTGGGGTCCGGGACTCGGCACAGATACGCAGTATTTT.

This chain joins TRBV27 and TRBJ2-2; D gene ambiguous. Looked up from germline, CDR1 is MNHEY and CDR2 is SMNVEV (reference sequence). V was trimmed by 6 bases and J by 6 bases, leaving 11 bases between them. The CDR3 has 13 amino acids. CDR3 residues: CASSLLFPGELFF. CDR3 bases: TGTGCCAGCAGCCTTCTTTTTCCCGGGGAGCTGTTTTTT.

The CDR3 sequence is CASSVEGDRDTEQFF. The CDR3 region has the DNA TGTGCCAGCAGCGTAGAAGGGGACAGGGATACTGAGCAGTTCTTC. The chain couples TRBV9 to TRBJ2-1; 9 bases are a match to TRBD1. With 0 bases clipped from V and 9 bases from J, the junction kept 7 bases outside the gene matches. CDR3 length: 15 residues. CDR1 and CDR2 from the germline V gene are SGDLS and YYNGEE.

This chain joins TRBV6-1 and TRBJ2-1; 7 nucleotides match TRBD2. CDR3 length equals 18 residues. V was pared by 3 bases and J by 0 bases, with 11 bases of the junction left unmatched. Germline values: CDR1 MNHNS, CDR2 SASEGT. The CDR3 loop reads CASSESWGGGGSYNEQFF. CDR3 sequence (DNA): TGTGCCAGCAGTGAGTCGTGGGGAGGCGGGGGCTCCTACAATGAGCAGTTCTTC.

The CDR3 sequence is CATSRGQSLPQVDTQYF. The CDR3 DNA reads TGTGCCACCAGCAGAGGACAGTCCCTTCCCCAAGTAGATACGCAGTATTTT. The chain has TRBV15 and TRBJ2-3; a possible D gene is TRBD1 (5 bases). V lost 1 base and J lost 5, with 19 bases in between. In germline, CDR1 is LNHNV, CDR2 YYDKDF (reference sequence). The CDR3 consists of 17 residues. The full variable domain, in which reference TRBV15 and TRBJ2-3 provide the parts outside the CDR3, is DAMVIQNPRYQVTQFGKPVTLSCSQTLNHNVMYWYQQKSSQAPKLLFHYYDKDFNNEADTPDNFQSRRPNTSFCFLDIRSPGLGDTAMYLCATSRGQSLPQVDTQYFGPGTRLTVL.

The chain carries TRBV30 and TRBJ2-7, with TRBD1 identical over 9 bases. There are 12 residues in the CDR3. Trimming removed 8 bases from V and 6 bases from J; junction bases left unmatched: 8. CDR1 and CDR2 from the germline V gene are GTSNPN and SVGIG (reference sequence). The CDR3 DNA sequence: TGTGCCCGGCGGACAGGGGAGGGCGAGCAGTACTTC. Residues: CARRTGEGEQYF.

The chain employs TRBV28 and TRBJ2-7, with TRBD2 identical over 9 bases. The CDR3 spans 14 residues. CDR1 is MDHEN, CDR2 SYDVKM, per germline. J gave up 2 bases and V 10 bases, and 9 bases lay outside the gene matches. The CDR3 spells CATSLGGRAYEQYF. The CDR3 region has the DNA TGTGCCACCTCACTCGGCGGGAGGGCCTACGAGCAGTACTTC.

The CDR3: CASSLGASYEQYF. For the CDR3, the DNA is TGTGCCAGCAGCTTAGGCGCCTCCTACGAGCAGTACTTC. V and J are TRBV11-3 and TRBJ2-7, with no clear D. With 1 base removed from V and 0 bases from J, the gap between germline ends came to 4 bases. CDR3 length: 13 residues. The germline gives CDR1 SGHNT, CDR2 YENEEA.

The chain employs TRBV4-3 and TRBJ2-1; 7 bases map to TRBD2. Losses at the gene ends were 0 bases for V and 10 bases for J; bases not matched to a gene: 6. CDR1 is LGHNA, CDR2 YSLEER, per germline. CDR3 size: 14 residues. The CDR3 region has the DNA TGCGCCAGCAGCCAAGACCCTAGCGGAACGGAGCAGTTCTTC. Its translation is CASSQDPSGTEQFF.

CDR3: CASSPTGTSTPYEQYF. The CDR3 bases are TGTGCCAGCAGCCCAACGGGGACTAGCACCCCCTACGAGCAGTACTTC. The chain joins TRBV9 to TRBJ2-7, with 9 bases matching TRBD2. Per the germline V gene, CDR1 is SGDLS and CDR2 is YYNGEE. This CDR3 comprises 16 residues. V dropped 4 bases and J dropped 2; count of bases not matched to a gene: 10. The full variable domain, in which reference TRBV9 and TRBJ2-7 provide the parts outside the CDR3, is DSGVTQTPKHLITATGQRVTLRCSPRSGDLSVYWYQQSLDQGLQFLIQYYNGEERAKGNILERFSAQQFPDLHSELNLSSLELGDSALYFCASSPTGTSTPYEQYFGPGTRLTVT.

The chain carries TRBV29-1 and TRBJ2-7; 9 positions match TRBD1. The CDR3 spans 16 residues. Per the germline V gene, CDR1 is SQVTM and CDR2 is ANQGSEA. The junction had 12 bases not matched to a gene; V was cut back by 2 bases and J by 4 bases. CDR3 residues: CSVETPTGQGMYEQYF. CDR3 nucleotide sequence: TGCAGCGTTGAAACCCCCACTGGACAGGGGATGTACGAGCAGTACTTC.

This clone showed up just a few times. V is TRBV20-1 and J is TRBJ2-3; D remains unclear. Per germline, CDR1 DFQATT and CDR2 SNEGSKA (reference sequence). V was trimmed by 5 bases and J by 5 bases, leaving 8 bases between them. CDR3 size: 11 residues. The chain's CDR3 is CSAGGKDTQYF. The CDR3 DNA sequence: TGCAGTGCTGGCGGTAAAGATACGCAGTATTTT.

The chain has TRBV21-1 and TRBJ1-1; the table's D call of TRBD1 was not tested on the DNA. TRBV21-1 is termed a pseudogene. The CDR3 runs to 12 residues. The CDR3 nucleotides are TGTGCCAGAGACAGGGATAACACTGAAGCTTTCTTT. Its protein product is CARDRDNTEAFF.

This clone was recorded once. The chain recombines TRBV19 with TRBJ1-2; a weak D match, TRBD1 (5 bases). V lost 5 bases and J lost 5, with 15 bases in between. Germline V gene sequence: CDR1 LNHDA, CDR2 SQIVND (reference sequence). The CDR3 runs 14 residues. The CDR3: CASSWRGSRYGYTF. The CDR3 coding sequence is TGTGCCAGTAGTTGGAGGGGAAGTCGGTATGGCTACACCTTC.

The chain joins TRBV4-3 to TRBJ1-5, with 7 bases lining up with TRBD1. Unmatched junction bases numbered 10, after V lost 4 bases and J lost 7 bases. Per the germline V gene, CDR1 is LGHNA and CDR2 is YSLEER. The CDR3 has 15 amino acids. CDR3 loop: CASSPRQGSRQPQHF. DNA for the CDR3: TGCGCCAGCAGCCCCCGACAGGGTTCGAGGCAGCCCCAGCATTTT.

This clone was observed a single time. The J gene is TRBJ1-3, the V gene TRBV5-5, with 7 bases aligning to TRBD1. With V trimmed by 3 bases and J by 3 bases, 3 bases remained unmatched. The CDR3 is made up of 14 amino acids. Germline-derived CDR1 and CDR2 are SGHKS and YYEKEE (reference sequence). CDR3 protein: CASSCRDSGNTIYF. The DNA for the CDR3 is TGTGCCAGCAGCTGCCGGGACAGTGGAAACACCATATATTTT.

The chain is built from TRBV2 and TRBJ2-1, with 11 positions matching TRBD2. CDR3 length equals 16 residues. Trimming removed 7 bases from V and 5 bases from J; junction bases left unmatched: 10. Germline CDR1 is SNHLY and CDR2 is FYNNEI. DNA of the CDR3: TGTGCCAGCACTCAAGGGGCTAGCGGGGGGCACAATGAGCAGTTCTTC. Translation gives CASTQGASGGHNEQFF.

The chain links TRBV7-8 to TRBJ1-2; TRBD1 might be the D (5 bases). Trimming left V 0 bases short and J 3 bases short, with 11 bases between. The CDR3 is 15 amino acids. CDR1 and CDR2 (germline): SGHVS, FQNEAQ. CDR3 sequence: CASSLAQGQDYGYTF. CDR3 DNA: TGTGCCAGCAGCTTAGCCCAGGGCCAGGACTATGGCTACACCTTC.

J is TRBJ1-5 and V is TRBV30; D perhaps matches TRBD1 (6 bases). Germline CDR1 reads GTSNPN; CDR2 reads SVGIG (reference sequence). The germline V and J ends were trimmed by 2 bases and 6 bases, with 17 bases remaining between them. The length of the CDR3 is 15 residues. The CDR3 protein is CAWSLPGQSIQPQHF. CDR3 sequence (DNA): TGTGCCTGGAGTCTCCCGGGACAATCGATTCAGCCCCAGCATTTT.

CDR3 amino acids: CASGRWGLNTQYF. CDR3 nucleotide sequence: TGTGCCAGCGGGAGGTGGGGCCTGAATACGCAGTATTTT. The gene calls are TRBV7-8 and TRBJ2-3; maybe TRBD2 (6 bases). V gave up 8 bases and J gave up 7 bases, with 16 bases separating them. CDR3 length: 13 residues. Germline V gene sequence: CDR1 SGHVS, CDR2 FQNEAQ.

The genes are TRBV30 and TRBJ1-2, with 9 bases identical to TRBD1. CDR1 is GTSNPN, CDR2 SVGIG, per germline (reference sequence). The CDR3 has 18 residues. V dropped 0 bases and J dropped 5; count of bases not matched to a gene: 16. The CDR3 coding sequence is TGTGCCTGGAGTGTAGTGAGGGACAGGGTCCCCCATTCGTATGGCTACACCTTC. This gives the protein CAWSVVRDRVPHSYGYTF.

The V call is TRBV4-1, the J call TRBJ2-3, with 7 nucleotides matching TRBD2. There are 17 residues in the CDR3. Per the germline V gene, CDR1 is MGHRA and CDR2 is YSYEKL. With 0 bases clipped from V and 2 bases from J, the junction kept 8 bases outside the gene matches. In DNA form, the CDR3 reads TGCGCCAGCAGCCAAGATCAGGCTAGCGGCCACACAGATACGCAGTATTTT. Encoded protein: CASSQDQASGHTDTQYF.

The V call is TRBV4-3, the J call TRBJ2-6; D remains unclear. V lost 1 base and J 2 bases, leaving 9 bases between the germline ends. Germline V CDR1 and CDR2: LGHNA, YSLEER. This CDR3 comprises 16 residues. CDR3 sequence: CASSQAEAAGANVLTF. CDR3 coding DNA: TGCGCCAGCAGCCAAGCCGAGGCTGCTGGGGCCAACGTCCTGACTTTC.